This T cell receptor beta chain is drawn from a study of OX40 agonist ivuxolimab in advanced cancers. Sequencing was performed with immunoSEQ multiplex PCR; in TCRdb, only in-frame clones are kept and a portion is missing. The table lists tens of thousands of clones, approximately 80% of them singletons, with approximately 1.9% in the top ten. Germline CDR1 is SGHNT and CDR2 is YYREEE (reference sequence). V was clipped by 6 bases and J by 8 bases; unmatched bases: 10. The CDR3 covers 13 residues. Whole-study findings and limits: Circulating CD4+ and CD8+ T cells showed clonal expansion by week 6 at 0.1 to 3.0 mg/kg.

Worth noting for this clone: Its antigen is not identified.

Specimen: CD4+ or CD8+ T cells sorted from blood, collected in a trial of the OX40 agonist ivuxolimab. The receptor was derived from an adult with an advanced solid tumor such as melanoma, head and neck, liver or kidney cancer. V gene TRBV5-4 combines with J gene TRBJ1-2, with TRBD1 matching over 7 bases. CDR3 amino acids: CASTLTGFYGYTF. The CDR3 DNA sequence: TGTGCCAGCACCCTGACAGGGTTTTACGGCTACACCTTC. The complete variable domain, with remaining parts taken from reference TRBV5-4 and TRBJ1-2, reads ETGVTQSPTHLIKTRGQQVTLRCSSQSGHNTVSWYQQALGQGPQFIFQYYREEENGRGNFPPRFSGLQFPNYSSELNVNALELDDSALYLCASTLTGFYGYTFGSGTRLTVV.